This TCR beta chain was retrieved from a study of human T cells and chemical hapten exposure. Study background: Weekly administration of diphenylcyclopropenone to the scalp of patients continued throughout the approximately 25-week study.

Study findings and constraints: In the PT1 data, expanded TCR counts showed a positive correlation with patch test score.

Time point denoted: patch test 1, 2 weeks after DPC sensitization. This sample's treatment: therapeutic diphenylcyclopropenone sensitization with weekly scalp DPC. TCRdb re-derived calls from the RACE reads in MiXCR, one entry per CDR3 protein. Among about 110,000 distinct CDR3 sequences listed, roughly 9.6% were seen once. This clonotype occurred a few times. What it recognizes is unknown. The CDR3 length is 16 residues. Germline CDR1 MNHEY, CDR2 SVGEGT. J gave up 4 bases and V 3 bases, and 12 bases lay outside the gene matches. This receptor was obtained from a woman aged 40 to 50 with alopecia areata. Some clones in this sample may be carry-over from other donors' samples. Sequenced material: whole blood, taken in connection with sensitization to the hapten diphenylcyclopropenone (DPC). The genes are TRBV6-2 or TRBV6-3 and TRBJ2-7, with TRBD2 matching over 7 bases. This CDR3 is CASSYRPGGSGYEQYF. The CDR3 coding sequence is TGTGCCAGCAGTTATCGCCCTGGCGGGAGCGGTTACGAGCAGTACTTC.